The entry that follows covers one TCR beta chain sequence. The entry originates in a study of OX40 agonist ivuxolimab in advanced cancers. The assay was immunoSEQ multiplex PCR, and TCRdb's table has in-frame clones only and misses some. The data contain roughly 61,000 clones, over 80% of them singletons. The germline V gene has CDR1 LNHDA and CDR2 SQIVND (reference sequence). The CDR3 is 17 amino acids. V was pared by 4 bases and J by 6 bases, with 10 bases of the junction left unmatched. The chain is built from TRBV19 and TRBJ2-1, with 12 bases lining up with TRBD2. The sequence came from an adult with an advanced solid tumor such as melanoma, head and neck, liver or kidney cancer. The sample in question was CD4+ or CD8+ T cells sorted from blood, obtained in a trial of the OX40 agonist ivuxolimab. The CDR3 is CASSTPQASGRVNEQFF. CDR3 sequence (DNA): TGTGCCAGTAGTACCCCCCAGGCTAGCGGGAGGGTCAATGAGCAGTTCTTC.